Described below is a single T cell receptor beta chain sequence and its context. These data belong to a study of cytomegalovirus exposure and HLA in healthy donors. The CDR3 is made up of 15 amino acids. The V end was cut by 2 bases, the J end by 1 base, with 10 bases between. Looked up from germline, CDR1 is MGHDK and CDR2 is SYGVNS. Both 60 Vbeta primers and 13 Jbeta primers went into the PCR. Data came from immunoSEQ multiplex PCR; TCRdb stores just in-frame clones and leaves some out. The table lists 55,000 to 75,000 clones, 68% of them singletons. The origin of this receptor is a man aged 35 to 55 in good health and CMV-seropositive. The J gene is TRBJ2-3, the V gene TRBV25-1; D is possibly TRBD2 (5 bases). Source material: PBMCs. CDR3 in DNA: TGTGCCAGCAGTGAAGTGCGGGCAGGCACAGATACGCAGTATTTT. Translated, it gives CASSEVRAGTDTQYF.